What follows is one T cell receptor beta chain and its context. Measured with immunoSEQ multiplex PCR; TCRdb has only the in-frame clones, and not every one. This table has 90,000 to 100,000 clones, about 80% appearing once. V was pared by 5 bases and J by 6 bases, with 19 bases between. The V gene's germline CDR1 is SGHTA and CDR2 FQGNSA. This CDR3 spans 15 amino acids. The data were taken from a study of control samples from healthy donors and cancer patients. This sequence joins TRBV7-2 and TRBJ1-2, with D perhaps TRBD1 (6 bases). The specimen was blood. This TCR was recovered from a woman younger than 45 in good health. The CDR3 nucleotides are TGTGCCAGCAGCAAACAATCGACAGGAGGCCATGGCTACACCTTC. Amino acids: CASSKQSTGGHGYTF.